This TCR beta chain was identified during a study of T-cell reconstitution after alpha-beta-depleted transplantation in children. This clonotype was seen ten or more times. The V gene end was trimmed by 4 bases and the J gene end by 7 bases; junction bases not matched to a gene: 7. CDR3 length equals 14 residues. Germline assignment: CDR1 SGHRS and CDR2 YFSETQ. The TCRbeta library was prepared with unique molecular identifiers. In TCRdb, the PCR reads were re-called with MiXCR into one record per CDR3 protein. The table has roughly 500,000 distinct CDR3 sequences, approximately 12% seen once. The chain joins TRBV5-1 to TRBJ1-2; 10 nucleotides agree with TRBD1. The receptor's source is a human donor who donated a stem cell graft to a child with combined immunodeficiency. The sequences come from PBMCs from the stem cell graft donor, collected from the stem cell graft. CDR3 bases: TGCGCCAGCAGCGGTGACAGGGGGCTTAGTGGCTACACCTTC. Translating it yields CASSGDRGLSGYTF.